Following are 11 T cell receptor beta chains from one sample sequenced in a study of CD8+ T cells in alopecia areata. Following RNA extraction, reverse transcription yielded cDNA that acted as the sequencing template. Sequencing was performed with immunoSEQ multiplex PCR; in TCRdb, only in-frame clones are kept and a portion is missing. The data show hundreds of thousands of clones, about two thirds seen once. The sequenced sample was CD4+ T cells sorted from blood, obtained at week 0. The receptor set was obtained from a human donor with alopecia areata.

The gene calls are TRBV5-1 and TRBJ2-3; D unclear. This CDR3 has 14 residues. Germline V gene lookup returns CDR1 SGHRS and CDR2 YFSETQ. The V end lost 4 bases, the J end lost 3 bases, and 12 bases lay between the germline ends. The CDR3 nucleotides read TGCGCCAGCAGCGTGCGGACGGAGACAGATACGCAGTATTTT. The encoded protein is CASSVRTETDTQYF.

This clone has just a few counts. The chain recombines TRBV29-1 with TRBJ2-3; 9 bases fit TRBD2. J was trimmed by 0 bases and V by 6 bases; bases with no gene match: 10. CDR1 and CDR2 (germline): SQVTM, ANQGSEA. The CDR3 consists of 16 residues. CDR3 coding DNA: TGCAGCGTCCGGGCGCTAGCGGGACAAAGCACAGATACGCAGTATTTT. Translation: CSVRALAGQSTDTQYF.

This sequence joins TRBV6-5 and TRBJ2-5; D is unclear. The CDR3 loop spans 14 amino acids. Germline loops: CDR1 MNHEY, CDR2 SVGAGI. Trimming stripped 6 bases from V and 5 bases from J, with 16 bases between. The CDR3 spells CASRSTWVGETQYF. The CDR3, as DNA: TGTGCCAGCAGGTCTACTTGGGTGGGGGAGACCCAGTACTTC.

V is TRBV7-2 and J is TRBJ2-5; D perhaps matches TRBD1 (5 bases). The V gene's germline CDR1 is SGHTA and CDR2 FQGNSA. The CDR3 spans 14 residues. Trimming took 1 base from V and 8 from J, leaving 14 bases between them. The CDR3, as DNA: TGTGCCAGCAGCTTAGACCCCTCGGACACCACCCAGTACTTC. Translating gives CASSLDPSDTTQYF.

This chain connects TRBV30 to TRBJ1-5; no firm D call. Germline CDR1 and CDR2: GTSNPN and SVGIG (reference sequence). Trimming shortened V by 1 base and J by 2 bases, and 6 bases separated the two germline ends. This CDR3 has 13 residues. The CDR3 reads CAWSERRNQPQHF. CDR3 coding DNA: TGTGCCTGGAGTGAGAGGCGCAATCAGCCCCAGCATTTT.

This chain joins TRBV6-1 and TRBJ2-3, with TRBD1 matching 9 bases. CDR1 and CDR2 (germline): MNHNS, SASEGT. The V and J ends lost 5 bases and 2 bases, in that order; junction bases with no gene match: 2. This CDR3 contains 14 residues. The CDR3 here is CASSTGGYTDTQYF. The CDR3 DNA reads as TGTGCCAGCAGTACAGGGGGCTACACAGATACGCAGTATTTT.

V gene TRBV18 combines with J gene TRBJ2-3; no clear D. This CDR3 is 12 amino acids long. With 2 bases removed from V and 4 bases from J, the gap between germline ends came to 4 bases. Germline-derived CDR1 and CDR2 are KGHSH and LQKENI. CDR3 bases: TGTGCCAGCTCACCATCGGCAGATACGCAGTATTTT. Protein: CASSPSADTQYF. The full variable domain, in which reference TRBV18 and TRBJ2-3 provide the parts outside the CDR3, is NAGVMQNPRHLVRRRGQEARLRCSPMKGHSHVYWYRQLPEEGLKFMVYLQKENIIDESGMPKERFSAEFPKEGPSILRIQQVVRGDSAAYFCASSPSADTQYFGPGTRLTVL.

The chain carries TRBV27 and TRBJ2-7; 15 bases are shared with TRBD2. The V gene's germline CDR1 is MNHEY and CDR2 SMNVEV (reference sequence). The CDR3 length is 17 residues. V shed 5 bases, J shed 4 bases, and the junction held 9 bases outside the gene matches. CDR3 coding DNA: TGTGCCAGCAGTCACCGGACTAGCGGGGGGGCCGGGTACGAGCAGTACTTC. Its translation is CASSHRTSGGAGYEQYF.

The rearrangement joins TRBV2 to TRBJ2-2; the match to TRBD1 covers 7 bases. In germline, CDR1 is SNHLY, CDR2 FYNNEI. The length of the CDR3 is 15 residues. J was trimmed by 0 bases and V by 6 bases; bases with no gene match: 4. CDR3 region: CASRSGTANTGELFF. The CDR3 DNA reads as TGTGCCAGCAGATCCGGGACAGCGAACACCGGGGAGCTGTTTTTT.

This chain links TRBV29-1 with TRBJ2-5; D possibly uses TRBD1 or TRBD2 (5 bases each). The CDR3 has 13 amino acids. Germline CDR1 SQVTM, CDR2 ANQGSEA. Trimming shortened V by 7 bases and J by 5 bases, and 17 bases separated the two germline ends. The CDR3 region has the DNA TGCAGCGCCGAGGGTGAGACAGTCGAGACCCAGTACTTC. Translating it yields CSAEGETVETQYF.

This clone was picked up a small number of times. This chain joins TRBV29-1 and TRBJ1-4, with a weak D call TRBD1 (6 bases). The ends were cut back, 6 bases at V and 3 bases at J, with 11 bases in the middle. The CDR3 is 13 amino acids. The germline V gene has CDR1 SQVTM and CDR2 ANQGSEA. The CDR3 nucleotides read TGCAGCGTAAACAGGGAGCCTAATGAAAAACTGTTTTTT. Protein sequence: CSVNREPNEKLFF.